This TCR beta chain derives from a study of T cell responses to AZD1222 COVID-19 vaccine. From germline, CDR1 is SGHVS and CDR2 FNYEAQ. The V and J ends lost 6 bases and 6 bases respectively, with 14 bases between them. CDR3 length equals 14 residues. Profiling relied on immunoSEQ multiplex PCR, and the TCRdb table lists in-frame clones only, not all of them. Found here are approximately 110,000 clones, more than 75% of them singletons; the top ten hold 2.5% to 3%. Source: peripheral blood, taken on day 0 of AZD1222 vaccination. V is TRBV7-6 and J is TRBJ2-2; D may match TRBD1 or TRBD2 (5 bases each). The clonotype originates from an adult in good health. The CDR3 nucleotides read TGTGCCAGCAGGCCCGGGACCGCCTCCGGGGAGCTGTTTTTT. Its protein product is CASRPGTASGELFF.